This passage covers 27 T cell receptor beta chains from one sample sequenced in a study of T cell repertoires in aging, cancer and after chemotherapy. A mixed TRB-A/B primer pool amplified rearranged TRB by multiplex touch-down PCR. Using its own MiXCR run on the multiplex PCR reads, TCRdb lists one record per CDR3 protein. Of about 12,000 distinct CDR3 sequences listed, around 29% were seen once; the top ten hold roughly 9.1%. TCR beta rearrangements were amplified from peripheral blood genomic DNA. The sequenced material came from blood. These receptors all come from a human donor in good health. The donor label of this sample is uncertain.

As concerns this clonotype: Just one base apart from a much larger clone, this may be a read error. The DNA for the CDR3 is TGTGCCAGCAGCTTGGCGGGGTCGACTAATGAAAAACTGTTTTTT. Translation gives CASSLAGSTNEKLFF. The V gene is TRBV5-6, the J gene TRBJ1-4; D gene ambiguous. Looked up from germline, CDR1 is SGHDT and CDR2 is YYEEEE. CDR3 length: 15 amino acids. The V gene lost 0 bases and the J gene lost 2 bases, with 8 bases spanning the gap.

The gene calls are TRBV6-5 and TRBJ1-1; TRBD1 is a possible D gene (5 bases). Germline V gene lookup returns CDR1 MNHEY and CDR2 SVGAGI. The length of the CDR3 is 16 residues. V was cut by 2 bases and J by 1 base, with 14 bases left in between. CDR3 loop: CASSYRRVGGNTEAFF. CDR3 DNA sequence: TGTGCCAGCAGTTACCGCCGAGTCGGGGGGAACACTGAAGCTTTCTTT.

By share of the sample, this clonotype is medium-sized. The genes are TRBV30 and TRBJ2-3; no firm D call. The CDR3 loop spans 11 amino acids. Germline CDR1 GTSNPN, CDR2 SVGIG (reference sequence). V was clipped by 2 bases and J by 3 bases, with 3 bases between them. The CDR3 DNA is TGTGCCTGGAGTATGACAGATACGCAGTATTTT. Translated, it gives CAWSMTDTQYF.

The table lists this clonotype with a few counts. V is TRBV6-4 and J is TRBJ2-4, with 12 positions matching TRBD1. Per the germline V gene, CDR1 is MRHNA and CDR2 is SNTAGT. The CDR3 is 14 residues long. With V trimmed by 6 bases and J by 7 bases, 4 bases remained unmatched. The CDR3 DNA sequence: TGTGCCAGCAGCGAAGGGACAGGGGGCAACATTCAGTACTTC. Its protein product is CASSEGTGGNIQYF.

By sample fraction, this clonotype is medium-sized. The J gene is TRBJ2-1, the V gene TRBV29-1; TRBD2 aligns across 12 bases. V lost 7 bases to trimming and J lost 9 bases; unmatched junction nucleotides: 7. Germline-derived CDR1 and CDR2 are SQVTM and ANQGSEA. The CDR3 spans 13 residues. CDR3 in DNA: TGCAGCGCCGGACTAGCGGGGTTGCGTGAGCAGTTCTTC. Protein sequence: CSAGLAGLREQFF.

This chain connects TRBV19 to TRBJ1-1; D remains unclear. The CDR3 is 13 residues long. Per the germline V gene, CDR1 is LNHDA and CDR2 is SQIVND (reference sequence). Deletions cut 7 bases from V and 3 bases from J, with 12 bases between. CDR3 sequence (DNA): TGTGCCAGTACCGTAACCCGGGACACTGAAGCTTTCTTT. It is translated as CASTVTRDTEAFF. Combining the CDR3 with reference TRBV19 and TRBJ1-1 gives the whole variable domain DGGITQSPKYLFRKEGQNVTLSCEQNLNHDAMYWYRQDPGQGLRLIYYSQIVNDFQKGDIAEGYSVSREKKESFPLTVTSAQKNPTAFYLCASTVTRDTEAFFGQGTRLTVV.

The chain combines TRBV7-2 with TRBJ1-2; no reliable D call. The V end was cut by 5 bases, the J end by 4 bases, with 20 bases between. Germline CDR1 and CDR2: SGHTA and FQGNSA. The CDR3 spans 16 residues. CDR3 in amino acids: CASSPPGGRPTYGYTF. The CDR3 DNA reads TGTGCCAGCAGCCCTCCCGGCGGGAGACCAACCTATGGCTACACCTTC.

The sample holds a few counts of this clonotype. The gene calls are TRBV19 and TRBJ1-2; 8 nucleotides match TRBD1. Losses at the gene ends were 10 bases for V and 5 bases for J; bases not matched to a gene: 9. CDR1 and CDR2 from the germline V gene are LNHDA and SQIVND (reference sequence). The CDR3 consists of 13 residues. The CDR3, as DNA: TGTGCCACCTCGACAGGGGTCGGTTATGGCTACACCTTC. Its protein is CATSTGVGYGYTF. The entire variable domain, with the rest obtained from reference TRBV19 and TRBJ1-2, is as follows: DGGITQSPKYLFRKEGQNVTLSCEQNLNHDAMYWYRQDPGQGLRLIYYSQIVNDFQKGDIAEGYSVSREKKESFPLTVTSAQKNPTAFYLCATSTGVGYGYTFGSGTRLTVV.

The V gene is TRBV5-3, the J gene TRBJ1-2; D uncertain. TRBV5-3 is treated as an ORF (open reading frame) with a function not yet certain. V dropped 2 bases and J dropped 4 bases, with 6 bases sitting between them. The CDR3 runs 12 residues. CDR3 protein: CARSLTVYGYTF. For the CDR3, the DNA is TGTGCCAGAAGCTTAACAGTCTATGGCTACACCTTC.

This chain connects TRBV6-6 to TRBJ1-1; D perhaps matches TRBD1 (5 bases). The germline V gene encodes CDR1 MNHNY and CDR2 SVGAGI (reference sequence). V was shortened by 5 bases and J by 0 bases, with 16 bases between the two germline ends. The CDR3 covers 16 residues. CDR3: CASSQNGGNMNTEAFF. The CDR3 nucleotides are TGTGCCAGCAGTCAGAACGGGGGAAATATGAACACTGAAGCTTTCTTT.

The genes are TRBV27 and TRBJ1-2; TRBD1 matches at 8 bases. After removal of 3 bases from V and 4 bases from J, the junction contained 7 bases not matched to a gene. This CDR3 is built from 15 residues. CDR1 and CDR2 from the germline V gene are MNHEY and SMNVEV (reference sequence). In nucleotides, the CDR3 is TGTGCCAGCAGTTTTTCCGGACAGGGTGTCTATGGCTACACCTTC. Its translation: CASSFSGQGVYGYTF.

V gene TRBV14 combines with J gene TRBJ2-7, with D uncertain. V lost 4 bases, J lost 1 base, and 11 bases lay in between. CDR3 length: 14 residues. CDR1 is SGHDN and CDR2 is FVKESK in the germline V gene. For the CDR3, the DNA is TGTGCCAGCAGCCCAAGGAGACCGTCCTACGAGCAGTACTTC. Encoded protein: CASSPRRPSYEQYF.

The chain is built from TRBV13 and TRBJ1-5, with TRBD1 matching 11 bases. The junction had 8 bases not matched to a gene; V was cut back by 5 bases and J by 2 bases. This CDR3 region has 17 residues. Germline values: CDR1 PRHDT, CDR2 FYEKMQ (reference sequence). The CDR3 region is CASSHGQGAPGNQPQHF. DNA of the CDR3: TGTGCCAGCAGCCACGGACAGGGGGCGCCGGGCAATCAGCCCCAGCATTTT.

This clonotype is medium-sized in the sample. CDR3 loop: CASSYSKGSGELFF. CDR3 nucleotides: TGTGCCAGCAGTTACTCGAAGGGGTCCGGGGAGCTGTTTTTT. The genes are TRBV6-5 and TRBJ2-2; tentative D call: TRBD1 (5 bases). The CDR3 has 14 residues. The germline V gene has CDR1 MNHEY and CDR2 SVGAGI. V lost 0 bases and J 6 bases, leaving 8 bases between the germline ends.

The chain combines TRBV20-1 with TRBJ1-6; D perhaps matches TRBD1 (5 bases). Trimming pared 0 bases from V and 11 bases from J, leaving 17 bases between. The CDR3 loop spans 15 amino acids. Germline values: CDR1 DFQATT, CDR2 SNEGSKA (reference sequence). In DNA, the CDR3 is TGCAGTGCTAGAGATCAGGCGGGGGGTGGGGCACCCCTCCACTTT. Protein sequence: CSARDQAGGGAPLHF.

This clonotype showed up just a few times. V usage is TRBV18 and J usage is TRBJ1-2; weak D call: TRBD1 (6 bases). The CDR3 spans 13 residues. Germline loops: CDR1 KGHSH, CDR2 LQKENI. V was shortened by 6 bases and J by 6 bases, with 14 bases between the two germline ends. Here the CDR3 reads CASSPGGHHGYTF. The CDR3 DNA sequence: TGTGCCAGCTCCCCGGGGGGCCATCATGGCTACACCTTC.

This clonotype was observed a few times. The chain employs TRBV19 and TRBJ2-1; 9 positions agree with TRBD2. The ends lost 3 bases at V and 4 bases at J; junction bases unmatched: 4. The CDR3 loop spans 15 amino acids. Germline CDR1 and CDR2: LNHDA and SQIVND (reference sequence). CDR3 sequence reads: CASSIAGGVYNEQFF. CDR3 in DNA: TGTGCCAGTAGTATTGCGGGGGGGGTATACAATGAGCAGTTCTTC.

CDR3: CATSRGEGGNQPQHF. The CDR3, as DNA: TGTGCCACCAGCAGAGGGGAAGGGGGCAATCAGCCCCAGCATTTT. This chain links TRBV15 with TRBJ1-5; perhaps TRBD1 as D (5 bases). This CDR3 is built from 15 residues. The germline V and J ends were trimmed by 1 base and 2 bases, with 9 bases remaining between them. The germline gives CDR1 LNHNV, CDR2 YYDKDF (reference sequence).

In its sample, this clonotype was seen a few times. V usage is TRBV6-6 and J usage is TRBJ2-5; D unclear. Per the germline V gene, CDR1 is MNHNY and CDR2 is SVGAGI (reference sequence). The CDR3 extends over 14 amino acids. V lost 6 bases, J lost 6 bases, and 17 bases lay in between. CDR3 residues: CASRALVQPQTQYF. CDR3 nucleotides: TGTGCCAGCAGGGCTTTGGTCCAGCCCCAGACCCAGTACTTC.

The V gene is TRBV6-5, the J gene TRBJ1-5; D uncertain. CDR3 size: 14 residues. V lost 6 bases and J lost 5, with 14 bases in between. Germline CDR1 and CDR2: MNHEY and SVGAGI. The CDR3 nucleotides are TGTGCCAGCAGCTCAATGCGGAGGGATCAGCCCCAGCATTTT. Residues: CASSSMRRDQPQHF.

The chain uses TRBV5-1 and TRBJ2-7; the D gene is possibly TRBD2 (5 bases). The CDR3 runs to 13 residues. Germline CDR1 SGHRS, CDR2 YFSETQ. With 4 bases removed from V and 7 bases from J, the gap between germline ends came to 15 bases. The CDR3 coding sequence is TGCGCCAGCAGCCTTGGGAGCGGCCTAGAGCAGTACTTC. Translation: CASSLGSGLEQYF.

This clonotype is judged medium-sized (0.01 to 0.1%). V is TRBV12-3 or TRBV12-4 and J is TRBJ2-1, with no clear D. V lost 6 bases and J 7 bases, leaving 10 bases between the germline ends. The CDR3 contains 12 residues. The CDR3 loop is CASSPGQNEQFF. Written as DNA, the CDR3 is TGTGCCAGCAGCCCCGGTCAGAATGAGCAGTTCTTC.

This clonotype counts as medium-sized. This rearrangement joins TRBV15 to TRBJ1-4; 8 bases match TRBD1. This CDR3 comprises 13 residues. The germline CDR1 and CDR2 sequences are LNHNV and YYDKDF (reference sequence). The trim removed 0 bases at V and 13 bases at J, leaving 4 bases unmatched. This chain's CDR3 is CATSRDQGQGLFF. In DNA form, the CDR3 reads TGTGCCACCAGCAGAGATCAAGGACAGGGACTGTTTTTT.

The V and J genes are TRBV27 and TRBJ1-2; 11 nucleotides match TRBD1. The CDR3 has 17 residues. Germline V lookup: CDR1 MNHEY, CDR2 SMNVEV (reference sequence). Trimming removed 2 bases from V and 3 bases from J; junction bases left unmatched: 8. As DNA, the CDR3 is TGTGCCAGCAGTTTAGGGACAGGGGGTTCTGAGGACTATGGCTACACCTTC. Residues: CASSLGTGGSEDYGYTF.

This clonotype appeared once. The V and J genes are TRBV6-1 and TRBJ2-5; D is undetermined. Germline V CDR1 and CDR2: MNHNS, SASEGT. Trimming stripped 2 bases from V and 4 bases from J, with 8 bases between. The CDR3 is made up of 13 amino acids. DNA for the CDR3: TGTGCCAGCAGTGAACCCCGCCCAGAGACCCAGTACTTC. This sequence encodes CASSEPRPETQYF.

By sample fraction, this clonotype is medium-sized (0.01 to 0.1%). The chain is built from TRBV6-1 and TRBJ2-1; D may correspond to TRBD1 or TRBD2 (6 bases each). Germline CDR1 is MNHNS and CDR2 is SASEGT. This CDR3 contains 15 residues. V was shortened by 4 bases and J by 6 bases, with 16 bases between the two germline ends. In nucleotides, the CDR3 is TGTGCCAGCAGTGCGGACAGAGGAGGGCCCAATGAGCAGTTCTTC. It codes for CASSADRGGPNEQFF.

The chain combines TRBV20-1 with TRBJ2-1, with TRBD2 identical over 13 bases. With 4 bases clipped from V and 3 bases from J, the junction kept 3 bases outside the gene matches. The CDR3 covers 15 residues. Per germline, CDR1 DFQATT and CDR2 SNEGSKA (reference sequence). Here the CDR3 DNA reads TGCAGTGCTATACGACTAGCGGGGGGCTACAATGAGCAGTTCTTC. Translation: CSAIRLAGGYNEQFF.